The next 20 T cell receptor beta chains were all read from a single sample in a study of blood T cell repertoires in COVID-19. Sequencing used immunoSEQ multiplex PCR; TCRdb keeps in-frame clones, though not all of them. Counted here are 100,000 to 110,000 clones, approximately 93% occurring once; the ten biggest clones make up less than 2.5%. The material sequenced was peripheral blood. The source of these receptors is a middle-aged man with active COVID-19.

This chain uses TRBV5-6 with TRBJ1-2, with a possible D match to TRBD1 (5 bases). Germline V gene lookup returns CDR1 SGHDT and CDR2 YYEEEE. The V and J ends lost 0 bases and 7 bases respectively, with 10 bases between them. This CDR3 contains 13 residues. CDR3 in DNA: TGTGCCAGCAGCTTGGACCAGGGCGGTGGCTACACCTTC. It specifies CASSLDQGGGYTF.

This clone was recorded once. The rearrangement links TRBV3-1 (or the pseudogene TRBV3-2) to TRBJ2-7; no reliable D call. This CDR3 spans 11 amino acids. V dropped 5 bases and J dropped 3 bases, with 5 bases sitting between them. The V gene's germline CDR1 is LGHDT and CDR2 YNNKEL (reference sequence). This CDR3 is CASSSYYEQYF. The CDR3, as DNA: TGTGCCAGCAGCTCGTACTACGAGCAGTACTTC.

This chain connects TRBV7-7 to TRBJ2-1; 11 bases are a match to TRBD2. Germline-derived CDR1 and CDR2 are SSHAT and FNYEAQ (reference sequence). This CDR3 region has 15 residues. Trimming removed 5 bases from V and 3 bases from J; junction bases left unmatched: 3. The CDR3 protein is CASSPGTSGYNEQFF. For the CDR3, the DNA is TGTGCCAGCAGCCCCGGGACTAGCGGCTACAATGAGCAGTTCTTC.

CDR3 in DNA: TGTGCCAGCTCACCAGGACAGGGCTCCTACGAGCAGTACTTC. Translating it yields CASSPGQGSYEQYF. The chain couples TRBV18 to TRBJ2-7; 8 bases are a match to TRBD1. The CDR3 consists of 14 residues. Germline assignment: CDR1 KGHSH and CDR2 LQKENI. V was pared by 2 bases and J by 0 bases, with 0 bases of the junction left unmatched.

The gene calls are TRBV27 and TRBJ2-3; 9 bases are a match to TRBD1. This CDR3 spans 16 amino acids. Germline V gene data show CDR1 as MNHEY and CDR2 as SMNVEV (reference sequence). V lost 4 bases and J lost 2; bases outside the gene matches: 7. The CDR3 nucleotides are TGTGCCAGCAGTTCGAACAGGGGGCCTGACACAGATACGCAGTATTTT. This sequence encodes CASSSNRGPDTDTQYF.

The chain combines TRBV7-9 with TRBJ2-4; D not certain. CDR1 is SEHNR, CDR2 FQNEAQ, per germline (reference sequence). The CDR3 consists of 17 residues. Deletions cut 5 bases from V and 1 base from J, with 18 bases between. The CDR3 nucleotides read TGTGCCAGCAGCGACGAGGCCAAGAGCCACGCCAAAAACATTCAGTACTTC. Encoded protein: CASSDEAKSHAKNIQYF.

The CDR3 loop reads CASSLTSGGRNEQFF. The CDR3 nucleotides are TGCGCCAGCTCCCTGACTAGCGGGGGGCGGAATGAGCAGTTCTTC. This sequence joins TRBV10-2 and TRBJ2-1; 13 bases line up with TRBD2. CDR1 WSHSY and CDR2 SAAADI come from the germline V gene. Germline trimming cut 8 bases from V and 7 bases from J; bases unmatched to any gene: 8. The CDR3 has 15 residues.

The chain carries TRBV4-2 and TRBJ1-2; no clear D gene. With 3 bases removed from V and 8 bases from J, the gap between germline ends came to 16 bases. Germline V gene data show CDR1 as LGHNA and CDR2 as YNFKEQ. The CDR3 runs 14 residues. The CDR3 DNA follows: TGTGCCAGCAGCCAGGCAATAAATGGCCCGGGCTACACCTTC. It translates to CASSQAINGPGYTF.

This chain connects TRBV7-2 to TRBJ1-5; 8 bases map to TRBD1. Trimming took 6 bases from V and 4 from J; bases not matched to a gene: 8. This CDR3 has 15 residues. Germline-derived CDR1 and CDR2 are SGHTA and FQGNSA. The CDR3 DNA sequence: TGTGCCAGCAGTTATACAGGGGGTTTTAATCAGCCCCAGCATTTT. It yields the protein CASSYTGGFNQPQHF.

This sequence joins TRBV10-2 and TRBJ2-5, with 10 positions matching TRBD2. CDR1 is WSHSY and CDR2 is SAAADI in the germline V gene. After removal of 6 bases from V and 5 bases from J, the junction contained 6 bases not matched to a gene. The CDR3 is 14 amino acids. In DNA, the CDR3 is TGCGCCAGCAGACTAGCGGGGTACTTGGAGACCCAGTACTTC. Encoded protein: CASRLAGYLETQYF.

The CDR3 coding sequence is TGTGCCAGCTCCCCGGGAGTAAGCTCCTACAATGAGCAGTTCTTC. Its translation is CASSPGVSSYNEQFF. V is TRBV18 and J is TRBJ2-1; tentative D call: TRBD2 (6 bases). Germline V gives CDR1 KGHSH, CDR2 LQKENI. This CDR3 is built from 15 residues. V gave up 6 bases and J gave up 0 bases, with 12 bases separating them.

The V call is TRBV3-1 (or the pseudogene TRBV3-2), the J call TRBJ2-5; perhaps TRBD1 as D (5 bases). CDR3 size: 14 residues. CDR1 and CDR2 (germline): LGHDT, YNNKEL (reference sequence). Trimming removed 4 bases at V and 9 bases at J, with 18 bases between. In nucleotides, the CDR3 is TGTGCCAGCAGCCGGAAAGGGGTCCTCCCGTCCCAGTACTTC. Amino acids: CASSRKGVLPSQYF.

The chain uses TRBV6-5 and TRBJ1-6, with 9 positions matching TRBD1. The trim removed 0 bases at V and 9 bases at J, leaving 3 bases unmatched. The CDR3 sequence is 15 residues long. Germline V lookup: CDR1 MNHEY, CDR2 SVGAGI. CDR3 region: CASSYSGTGSSPLHF. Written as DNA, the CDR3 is TGTGCCAGCAGTTACTCCGGGACAGGGAGTTCACCCCTCCACTTT.

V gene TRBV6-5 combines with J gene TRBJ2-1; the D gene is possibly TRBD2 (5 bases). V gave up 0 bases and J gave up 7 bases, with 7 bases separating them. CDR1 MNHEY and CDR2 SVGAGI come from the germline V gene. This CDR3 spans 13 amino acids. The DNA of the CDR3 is TGTGCCAGCAGTTACTCACCGGGGAATGAGCAGTTCTTC. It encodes CASSYSPGNEQFF.

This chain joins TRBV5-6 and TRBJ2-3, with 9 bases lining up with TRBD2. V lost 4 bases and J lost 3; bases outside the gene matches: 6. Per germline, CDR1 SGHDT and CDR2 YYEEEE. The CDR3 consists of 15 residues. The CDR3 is CASSRRRGGTDTQYF. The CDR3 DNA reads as TGTGCCAGCAGCCGGCGGCGGGGGGGAACAGATACGCAGTATTTT.

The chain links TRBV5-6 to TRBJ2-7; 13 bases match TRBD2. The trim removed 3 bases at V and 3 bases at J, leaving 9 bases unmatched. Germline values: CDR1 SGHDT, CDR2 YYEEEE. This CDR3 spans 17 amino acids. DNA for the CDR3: TGTGCCAGCAGCTGGGGGACTAGCGGGACCAGGCACTACGAGCAGTACGTC. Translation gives CASSWGTSGTRHYEQYV.

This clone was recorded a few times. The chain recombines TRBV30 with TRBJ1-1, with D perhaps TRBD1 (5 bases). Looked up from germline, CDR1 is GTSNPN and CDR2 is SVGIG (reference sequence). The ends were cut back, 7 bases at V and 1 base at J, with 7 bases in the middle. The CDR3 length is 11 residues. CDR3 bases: TGTGCCTTCGGACAGAACACTGAAGCTTTCTTT. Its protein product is CAFGQNTEAFF. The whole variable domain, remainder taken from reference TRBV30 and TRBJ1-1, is SQTIHQWPATLVQPVGSPLSLECTVEGTSNPNLYWYRQAAGRGLQLLFYSVGIGQISSEVPQNLSASRPQDRQFILSSKKLLLSDSGFYLCAFGQNTEAFFGQGTRLTVV.

CDR3 sequence (DNA): TGTGCCAGCCTTACGGGACTCCGAGAAGAGACCCAGTACTTC. It codes for CASLTGLREETQYF. The rearrangement uses TRBV21-1 and TRBJ2-5; the table's D call, TRBD2, has no DNA check behind it. TRBV21-1 is a documented pseudogene. The CDR3 loop spans 14 amino acids.

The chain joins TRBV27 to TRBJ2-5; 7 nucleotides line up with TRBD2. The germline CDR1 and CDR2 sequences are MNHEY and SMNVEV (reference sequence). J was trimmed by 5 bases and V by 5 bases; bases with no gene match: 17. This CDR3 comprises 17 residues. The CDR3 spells CASSGSSGPGAQETQYF. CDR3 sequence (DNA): TGTGCCAGCAGTGGGTCTAGCGGACCTGGAGCTCAGGAGACCCAGTACTTC.

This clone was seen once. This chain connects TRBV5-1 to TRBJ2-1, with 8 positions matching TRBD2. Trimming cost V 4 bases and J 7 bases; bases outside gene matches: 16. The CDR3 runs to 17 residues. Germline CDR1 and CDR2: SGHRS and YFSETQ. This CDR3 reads CASSHPLDGRGGNEQFF. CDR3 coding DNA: TGCGCCAGCAGCCACCCCCTAGACGGGAGGGGGGGGAATGAGCAGTTCTTC.